This T cell receptor beta chain emerged from a study of graft-versus-host responses after intestinal transplantation (dated by TCRdb to the early 2020s). Study-wide context: Multivisceral, liver-intestinal, or isolated intestinal transplants were received by the recipients. All recipients received anti-thymocyte globulin induction followed by maintenance tacrolimus and steroids for around three years. After intestinal transplantation, graft-versus-host and host-versus-graft alloreactive T cell clones were followed in the graft, circulation and bone marrow using bulk TCR-beta CDR3 sequencing. Alloreactive clones were identified by sequencing pre-transplant mixed lymphocyte reaction products and comparing these products with unstimulated pre-transplant donor and recipient T cells. The cohort enrolled about two dozen intestinal transplant recipients including one retransplant, and a few patients lacking pretransplant specimens were excluded. A peak of at least 4% donor T cells among recipient peripheral blood mononuclear cells was the definition used for donor T cell macrochimerism. Rather than being sequenced by the commercial service, samples from a few later patients were sequenced in-house on an Illumina MiSeq and processed with MiXCR.

Study-wide findings and limitations: GvH clones turned up in recipient bone marrow, with some appearing earlier in ileal mucosa or blood, a pattern consistent with an intestinal mucosal origin. The conclusions were limited by the relatively low number and heterogeneity of the intestinal transplant patients. In patients with donor T cell macrochimerism, the allografts had high GvH to HvG T cell clonal ratios. Early after transplant, peak levels of circulating GvH clones were found to be associated with declines in HvG clones.

The sample's time point label, decoded: cells obtained before transplantation from donor or recipient. CD3+CD4+ and CD3+CD8+ populations were FACS-sorted from unstimulated pre-transplant donor and recipient cells taken from spleen or lymph nodes. CDR1 is given as SGHRS and CDR2 as YFSETQ, both from the germline V gene. From the cysteine up to the phenylalanine, the CDR3 has a length of 16 residues. Solely the CDR3 DNA is kept, with 48 bases framed from the first base. V drops 0 bases and J drops 4 bases, leaving 11 bases in between. Libraries were constructed by the immunoSEQ multiplex PCR assay. For most patients, genomic DNA was isolated with the Qiagen DNeasy Blood and Tissue Kit and shipped frozen to Adaptive Biotechnologies for TCR sequencing. For most patients, high-throughput TCR-beta CDR3 sequencing of genomic DNA was performed by Adaptive Biotechnologies. Per the original workflow: TCR sequencing data for 15 to 20 patients were retrieved from Adaptive's ImmunoSEQ software; a few other patients were processed with MiXCR and VDJtools. To correct CD4 versus CD8 sorting errors, any sequence found in both subsets at a frequency ratio below 5:1 was removed. Because the origin of CDR3 nucleotide sequences shared between donor and recipient could not be assigned, those sequences were removed. Alloreactive clones required at least 2-fold expansion over unstimulated cells and minimum CFSE-low frequency of 0.002% (template counts) or 0.001% (read counts). Clones detected in sequenced pre-transplant spleen, lymph node, or MLR CFSE-low populations of the donor or recipient were defined as mappable. The cumulative frequency of alloreactive clones was calculated as a percentage of all sequences, weighted by copy number. In TCRdb, the immuneACCESS table is reduced to in-frame sequences with V and J assigned. These tables do not hold every clone; where another copy was compared, an unresolved V gene accounts for under half, and the others remain unexplained. Clone size and the V and J calls come from that table; the DNA yielded D and trimming. The sample data list tens of thousands of clones, and 90% to 95% of these were observed just once. Together, the top ten hold 0.22% of the sample.

In the case of this clone: The specificity of this receptor is unknown. Per-base qualities were not stored, and no clone one base away is much larger.

This TCR was recovered from a human donor who was the organ donor for an intestinal transplant. The sample consisted of unstimulated CD8+ T cells sorted from spleen or lymph node cells, taken before transplant. Recombination connected TRBV5-1 to TRBJ1-6; a tentative D call is TRBD1 (5 bases match). Here the CDR3 is given as CASSLGLQGYNSPLHF. The DNA reads TGCGCCAGCAGCTTGGGTCTCCAGGGATATAATTCACCCCTCCACTTT.